The 27 T cell receptor beta chains below were found in one sample sequenced in a study of T cell repertoires in cytomegalovirus infection. The antigens of these receptors remain unknown. TCRdb re-analysed the reads in MiXCR, keeping a single row per CDR3 protein. This table holds about 280,000 distinct CDR3 sequences, 20% to 25% found once. The specimen comprised cultured PBMCs, sampled from culture after CMV antigen stimulation. The receptors come from a human donor in good health (CMV status not recorded). Some clones in this sample may be carry-over from other donors' samples.

The gene calls are TRBV7-2 and TRBJ1-1; D call uncertain. V gave up 5 bases and J gave up 5 bases, with 15 bases separating them. The germline gives CDR1 SGHTA, CDR2 FQGNSA. This CDR3 has 14 residues. CDR3 bases: TGTGCCAGCAGCCCGCTGACCCTGGGGACTGAAGCTTTCTTT. Translating it yields CASSPLTLGTEAFF. Together with reference TRBV7-2 and TRBJ1-1, the CDR3 gives the full variable domain: GAGVSQSPSNKVTEKGKDVELRCDPISGHTALYWYRQSLGQGLEFLIYFQGNSAPDKSGLPSDRFSAERTGGSVSTLTIQRTQQEDSAVYLCASSPLTLGTEAFFGQGTRLTVV.

The chain links TRBV13 to TRBJ2-3; tentatively, D is TRBD2 (5 bases). Trimming pared 0 bases from V and 4 bases from J, leaving 8 bases between. CDR1 is PRHDT and CDR2 is FYEKMQ in the germline V gene (reference sequence). The CDR3 contains 14 residues. CDR3 in amino acids: CASSLGREADTQYF. The CDR3 region has the DNA TGTGCCAGCAGCTTAGGCCGGGAAGCAGATACGCAGTATTTT.

This chain links TRBV27 with TRBJ2-1; D remains unclear. The V gene lost 8 bases and the J gene lost 5 bases, with 16 bases spanning the gap. This CDR3 has 14 amino acids. Germline V gene sequence: CDR1 MNHEY, CDR2 SMNVEV (reference sequence). CDR3: CASRIRQINNEQFF. CDR3 bases: TGTGCCAGCCGTATCAGGCAGATAAACAATGAGCAGTTCTTC.

Many counts were recorded for this clonotype. The rearrangement links TRBV11-3 to TRBJ2-1, with D unresolved. CDR3 length: 13 amino acids. Germline V gene sequence: CDR1 SGHNT, CDR2 YENEEA. Trimming cost V 2 bases and J 5 bases, with 7 bases left between them. The CDR3 DNA reads TGTGCCAGCAGCTTATTCCCCCACAATGAGCAGTTCTTC. Amino acids: CASSLFPHNEQFF.

This clonotype has at least ten counts. CDR3 DNA sequence: TGTGCCAGCAGCTTAGATGGAAACGGCTATTTCCACTTT. Translated, it gives CASSLDGNGYFHF. The chain joins TRBV7-2 to TRBJ1-6; D remains unclear. In germline, CDR1 is SGHTA, CDR2 FQGNSA. The ends were cut back, 1 base at V and 17 bases at J, with 15 bases in the middle. This CDR3 spans 13 amino acids.

This clonotype was found many times. V gene TRBV11-1 combines with J gene TRBJ1-1; TRBD1 matches at 9 bases. Germline CDR1 reads SGHAT; CDR2 reads FQDESV (reference sequence). CDR3 size: 15 residues. After removal of 5 bases from V and 5 bases from J, the junction contained 9 bases not matched to a gene. The CDR3 spells CASSPQQGASTEAFF. The CDR3 DNA reads as TGTGCCAGCAGCCCCCAACAGGGGGCCTCGACTGAAGCTTTCTTT.

This clonotype was seen a handful of times. V gene TRBV12-3 or TRBV12-4 combines with J gene TRBJ2-2; 11 bases fit TRBD2. Losses at the gene ends were 5 bases for V and 7 bases for J; bases not matched to a gene: 9. This CDR3 has 16 residues. The CDR3 DNA follows: TGTGCCAGCAGTCCGGCCGGGACTAGCGGCGGCGGGGAGCTGTTTTTT. This translates into CASSPAGTSGGGELFF.

This clonotype was seen only a few times. The rearrangement uses TRBV11-3 and TRBJ1-1; D is possibly TRBD1 (6 bases). Germline V gives CDR1 SGHNT, CDR2 YENEEA. The CDR3 is made up of 14 amino acids. With 5 bases removed from V and 4 bases from J, the gap between germline ends came to 14 bases. In DNA form, the CDR3 reads TGTGCCAGCAGCATCGGGAGCAGGGGCACTGAAGCTTTCTTT. Protein: CASSIGSRGTEAFF.

V gene TRBV18 combines with J gene TRBJ2-5, with 7 nucleotides matching TRBD2. V trimming: 4 bases; J trimming: 3 bases; junction bases outside the gene matches: 11. The CDR3 loop spans 16 amino acids. The V gene's germline CDR1 is KGHSH and CDR2 LQKENI. The CDR3 sequence: CASSQSLLAVEETQYF. The DNA for the CDR3 is TGTGCCAGCTCACAGAGCCTTCTAGCGGTCGAAGAGACCCAGTACTTC.

This clonotype was counted between two and nine times. This chain's CDR3 is CASRETGVNTEAFF. In DNA, the CDR3 is TGCGCCAGCAGAGAGACAGGGGTGAACACTGAAGCTTTCTTT. The gene calls are TRBV4-1 and TRBJ1-1; 8 positions agree with TRBD1. Looked up from germline, CDR1 is MGHRA and CDR2 is YSYEKL. The CDR3 totals 14 residues. J was trimmed by 0 bases and V by 6 bases; bases with no gene match: 3.

The V gene is TRBV3-1, the J gene TRBJ2-1; 12 bases are a match to TRBD2. The trim removed 4 bases at V and 8 bases at J, leaving 6 bases unmatched. In germline, CDR1 is LGHDT, CDR2 YNNKEL (reference sequence). The CDR3 sequence is 15 residues long. The DNA of the CDR3 is TGTGCCAGCAGCCTACGACTAGCGGGAGATCATGAGCAGTTCTTC. This gives the protein CASSLRLAGDHEQFF.

This clonotype was seen repeatedly, ten times or more. This chain joins TRBV4-1 and TRBJ2-1; 7 bases agree with TRBD1. V dropped 5 bases and J dropped 0; count of bases not matched to a gene: 7. Per germline, CDR1 MGHRA and CDR2 YSYEKL. The CDR3 totals 16 residues. CDR3 sequence: CASSTPTGDSYNEQFF. In DNA, the CDR3 is TGCGCCAGCAGCACCCCTACAGGGGACTCCTACAATGAGCAGTTCTTC.

The chain couples TRBV7-3 to TRBJ1-1; D call uncertain. Germline lookup yields CDR1 SGHTA and CDR2 FQGTGA. The CDR3 covers 14 residues. Trimming pared 6 bases from V and 0 bases from J, leaving 11 bases between. The CDR3 DNA reads TGTGCCAGCAGTCCAGACGGGGTGAACACTGAAGCTTTCTTT. This translates into CASSPDGVNTEAFF.

This clonotype was detected ten times or more. This chain links TRBV7-2 with TRBJ2-5, with TRBD2 matching 7 bases. Per germline, CDR1 SGHTA and CDR2 FQGNSA. The CDR3 length is 15 residues. Trimming removed 6 bases from V and 2 bases from J; junction bases left unmatched: 9. The CDR3 loop is CASSPYQGGQETQYF. CDR3 nucleotide sequence: TGTGCCAGCAGTCCGTACCAGGGAGGGCAAGAGACCCAGTACTTC.

J is TRBJ2-5 and V is TRBV12-3 or TRBV12-4, with D unclear. The CDR3 loop spans 10 amino acids. V lost 3 bases to trimming and J lost 7 bases, with 3 bases between them. This CDR3 is CASSFGTQYF. CDR3 bases: TGTGCCAGCAGTTTCGGGACCCAGTACTTC.

This clonotype was observed a handful of times. This chain joins TRBV12-3 or TRBV12-4 and TRBJ2-1; 7 nucleotides line up with TRBD2. The CDR3 runs 17 residues. V shed 3 bases and J 10 bases; nucleotides not matched to a gene: 18. CDR3 amino acids: CASSLDSGGPSLGEQFF. Written as DNA, the CDR3 is TGTGCCAGCAGTTTGGATTCGGGGGGACCCTCACTGGGGGAGCAGTTCTTC.

The rearrangement joins TRBV19 to TRBJ2-1; D uncertain. Trimming pared 3 bases from V and 7 bases from J, leaving 13 bases between. The CDR3 sequence is 14 residues long. Germline lookup yields CDR1 LNHDA and CDR2 SQIVND (reference sequence). The CDR3 sequence is CASSMSAVWNEQFF. CDR3 DNA sequence: TGTGCCAGTAGTATGAGCGCCGTTTGGAATGAGCAGTTCTTC.

V gene TRBV28 combines with J gene TRBJ2-1; D perhaps matches TRBD1 (5 bases). CDR1 is MDHEN and CDR2 is SYDVKM in the germline V gene. Trimming shortened V by 5 bases and J by 4 bases, and 18 bases separated the two germline ends. This CDR3 has 16 residues. In DNA form, the CDR3 reads TGTGCCAGCAGTCTACATTCCCCAGGGCTATACAATGAGCAGTTCTTC. This codes for CASSLHSPGLYNEQFF.

This clonotype was found many times. CDR3 protein: CSARARGDRNQPQHF. In DNA form, the CDR3 reads TGCAGTGCTAGAGCGCGAGGGGATCGCAATCAGCCCCAGCATTTT. The V gene is TRBV20-1, the J gene TRBJ1-5; tentatively, D is TRBD1 (5 bases). The CDR3 is 15 amino acids. Germline V gene sequence: CDR1 DFQATT, CDR2 SNEGSKA (reference sequence). Trimming shortened V by 1 base and J by 2 bases, and 12 bases separated the two germline ends.

This clonotype has just a few counts. The rearrangement joins TRBV27 to TRBJ2-7; the D gene is possibly TRBD1 (6 bases). This CDR3 region has 13 residues. V gave up 5 bases and J gave up 6 bases, with 14 bases separating them. Germline values: CDR1 MNHEY, CDR2 SMNVEV (reference sequence). As DNA, the CDR3 is TGTGCCAGCAGTCCCGGACAGACGCCCGAGCAGTACTTC. Amino acids: CASSPGQTPEQYF.

This clonotype was recorded many times. The J gene is TRBJ2-1, the V gene TRBV7-2; the D is unclear. The CDR3 length is 14 residues. V dropped 2 bases and J dropped 7 bases, with 12 bases sitting between them. Germline lookup yields CDR1 SGHTA and CDR2 FQGNSA. The CDR3 region has the DNA TGTGCCAGCAGCTTATATAGTAGTAGAAATGAGCAGTTCTTC. Its translation: CASSLYSSRNEQFF.

V is TRBV24-1 and J is TRBJ2-7; 7 bases fit TRBD1. Germline V gene data show CDR1 as KGHDR and CDR2 as SFDVKD. Trimming cost V 8 bases and J 2 bases; bases outside gene matches: 8. This CDR3 has 14 residues. The CDR3 spells CATNSGTDPYEQYF. The CDR3 region has the DNA TGTGCCACCAACTCCGGGACAGATCCCTACGAGCAGTACTTC.

The rearrangement joins TRBV11-3 to TRBJ1-1; the match to TRBD1 covers 7 bases. The CDR3 totals 13 residues. Germline CDR1 and CDR2: SGHNT and YENEEA. After removal of 4 bases from V and 4 bases from J, the junction contained 3 bases not matched to a gene. In DNA form, the CDR3 reads TGTGCCAGCAGCTCGGACAGGTCCACTGAAGCTTTCTTT. The encoded protein is CASSSDRSTEAFF.

The chain couples TRBV10-3 to TRBJ1-2; 11 bases map to TRBD1. Per germline, CDR1 ENHRY and CDR2 SYGVKD. Trimming at V came to 4 bases and at J to 3 bases, leaving 10 bases not matched to a gene. This CDR3 region has 17 residues. The CDR3 DNA reads as TGTGCCATCAGTGGGTTCAAGGACAGGGGGCTGGACTATGGCTACACCTTC. Its protein is CAISGFKDRGLDYGYTF.

This clonotype has at least ten counts. The chain employs TRBV7-2 and TRBJ2-1; maybe TRBD2 (6 bases). CDR3 length: 16 amino acids. Germline V gene lookup returns CDR1 SGHTA and CDR2 FQGNSA. V was pared by 6 bases and J by 4 bases, with 19 bases between. The CDR3, as DNA: TGTGCCAGCAGTCCCAAGCGAGGGGAGGTTTACAATGAGCAGTTCTTC. Its translation: CASSPKRGEVYNEQFF.

In this sample, this clonotype turned up many times. The chain links TRBV12-3 or TRBV12-4 to TRBJ2-1; no definite D call. V lost 1 base and J 3 bases, leaving 10 bases between the germline ends. The CDR3 is 15 residues long. The CDR3 DNA reads TGTGCCAGCAGTTTAGGTGGAAGCGTCTACAATGAGCAGTTCTTC. Translation: CASSLGGSVYNEQFF.

Comments on this clonotype: A much more abundant neighbour one base away suggests this may be a read error. The CDR3 region has the DNA TGTGCCAGCAGCTTAGAGGGGACATCCTACGATCAGTACGTC. Translation gives CASSLEGTSYDQYV. The rearrangement joins TRBV7-2 to TRBJ2-7; a weak D match, TRBD1 (6 bases). CDR1 and CDR2 (germline): SGHTA, FQGNSA. This CDR3 has 14 residues.